This T cell receptor (beta chain) was recorded in a study of prognosis after radiotherapy for stage I lung cancer. About the research overall: Not a single patient was given any concurrent therapy alongside stereotactic body radiotherapy, also referred to as SBRT.

Two rounds of multiplex PCR amplified TCR beta CDR3 from genomic DNA. The first round of PCR was done with primers that matched each TRBV and TRBJ gene. TCRdb reprocessed the multiplex PCR reads with MiXCR, giving one entry per CDR3 protein. The sample lists approximately 30,000 distinct CDR3 sequences; about a third were seen once. The CDR3 consists of 17 residues. Germline CDR1 and CDR2: MNHEY and SMNVEV (reference sequence). Trimming took 8 bases from V and 5 from J; bases not matched to a gene: 13. The starting material was PBMCs, obtained before or after stereotactic body radiation therapy (not recorded which). The TCR originated in a donor over 45 with non-small cell lung cancer. This chain links TRBV27 with TRBJ2-3; 13 bases agree with TRBD2. CDR3 coding DNA: TGTGCCAGCTCTCGTACTAGCGGGGGGGCCGAGAGAGATACGCAGTATTTT. Its translation is CASSRTSGGAERDTQYF.